The 28 T cell receptor beta chains presented below share a single source sample, sequenced in a study of cytomegalovirus exposure and HLA in healthy donors. 13 Jbeta primers and 60 Vbeta primers were used for the PCR. TCRdb's table, derived via immunoSEQ multiplex PCR, lists solely in-frame clones and lacks some. The sample has over 150,000 clones, around 80% seen once. Material: PBMCs. These receptors all stem from a man aged 25-45 years in good health and CMV-seronegative.

The genes are TRBV19 and TRBJ1-1; 7 bases line up with TRBD1. The CDR3 length is 13 residues. V trimming: 3 bases; J trimming: 6 bases; junction bases outside the gene matches: 4. Per the germline V gene, CDR1 is LNHDA and CDR2 is SQIVND (reference sequence). The CDR3 region is CASSIIGGSEAFF. The CDR3 coding sequence is TGTGCCAGTAGTATTATAGGGGGCTCTGAAGCTTTCTTT.

The chain links TRBV10-2 to TRBJ1-5; D might be TRBD1 (5 bases). The CDR3 covers 13 residues. Trimming removed 0 bases from V and 16 bases from J, with 16 bases in between. CDR1 and CDR2 (germline): WSHSY, SAAADI. The CDR3 nucleotides are TGCGCCAGCAGTGAGTCTTGGGCCAGGGTCCGCCATTTT. Translation: CASSESWARVRHF.

The V and J genes are TRBV5-4 and TRBJ1-1; D gene ambiguous. Germline lookup yields CDR1 SGHNT and CDR2 YYREEE (reference sequence). V lost 2 bases and J lost 1, with 6 bases in between. The length of the CDR3 is 13 residues. CDR3 nucleotides: TGTGCCAGCAGCTTCTCCTCGAACACTGAAGCTTTCTTT. This translates into CASSFSSNTEAFF.

The chain joins TRBV18 to TRBJ1-1; D is unresolved. Germline V gene sequence: CDR1 KGHSH, CDR2 LQKENI. Trimming pared 6 bases from V and 7 bases from J, leaving 21 bases between. There are 15 residues in the CDR3. The CDR3, as DNA: TGTGCCAGCTCCCCTTCGGGGTTAAGGGCACGTGAAGCTTTCTTT. It translates to CASSPSGLRAREAFF.

This clone was detected a few times. This chain links TRBV19 with TRBJ2-1, with TRBD2 as a possible D gene (5 bases). V was trimmed by 2 bases and J by 3 bases, leaving 8 bases between them. The CDR3 length is 14 residues. Germline V CDR1 and CDR2: LNHDA, SQIVND (reference sequence). The CDR3: CASSISGNYNEQFF. In DNA form, the CDR3 reads TGTGCCAGTAGTATATCGGGAAACTACAATGAGCAGTTCTTC.

The count of this clone is one. The chain employs TRBV10-3 and TRBJ1-5; D unclear. This CDR3 is 14 amino acids long. CDR1 and CDR2 (germline): ENHRY, SYGVKD. The V and J ends lost 3 bases and 7 bases respectively, with 13 bases between them. CDR3 in amino acids: CAISEVAAAQPQHF. CDR3 in DNA: TGTGCCATCAGTGAAGTAGCGGCAGCACAGCCCCAGCATTTT.

The CDR3 DNA follows: TGTGCCAGCAGCTTAACAGGGGGCAGCGACGAGCAGTACTTC. Translated, it gives CASSLTGGSDEQYF. The chain recombines TRBV7-3 with TRBJ2-7; 7 bases match TRBD1. The germline V gene encodes CDR1 SGHTA and CDR2 FQGTGA. V lost 0 bases to trimming and J lost 5 bases; unmatched junction nucleotides: 4. The CDR3 totals 14 residues.

The J gene is TRBJ1-5, the V gene TRBV28; tentative D call: TRBD1 (6 bases). V lost 6 bases and J 8 bases, leaving 29 bases between the germline ends. Germline V gene data show CDR1 as MDHEN and CDR2 as SYDVKM. The CDR3 has 18 amino acids. The CDR3 protein is CASRSPTGTPGPDEPQHF. In DNA form, the CDR3 reads TGTGCCAGCAGATCGCCAACAGGGACGCCCGGTCCAGACGAGCCCCAGCATTTT.

The sample holds one count of this clone. V is TRBV5-4 and J is TRBJ2-1; 9 bases are shared with TRBD1. From germline, CDR1 is SGHNT and CDR2 YYREEE (reference sequence). The V gene end was trimmed by 0 bases and the J gene end by 6 bases; junction bases not matched to a gene: 4. The CDR3 has 15 residues. In DNA, the CDR3 is TGTGCCAGCAGCTTGGGTGGGACAGGGAGCAATGAGCAGTTCTTC. Its translation: CASSLGGTGSNEQFF.

The chain joins TRBV10-3 to TRBJ2-3; D unclear. The CDR3 sequence is 13 residues long. The germline V and J ends were trimmed by 2 bases and 6 bases, with 9 bases remaining between them. Looked up from germline, CDR1 is ENHRY and CDR2 is SYGVKD. The CDR3 bases are TGTGCCATCAGTGAGCTCGGCAGGGATACGCAGTATTTT. Protein sequence: CAISELGRDTQYF.

This clone was counted a few times. The chain uses TRBV5-1 and TRBJ2-3, with 9 nucleotides matching TRBD2. V lost 4 bases and J lost 1; bases outside the gene matches: 1. The V gene's germline CDR1 is SGHRS and CDR2 YFSETQ. The CDR3 is made up of 14 amino acids. The CDR3 reads CASSRTSGTDTQYF. CDR3 nucleotide sequence: TGCGCCAGCAGCAGGACTAGCGGCACAGATACGCAGTATTTT.

The rearrangement joins TRBV6-5 to TRBJ2-1, with D possibly being TRBD1 (5 bases). There are 15 residues in the CDR3. The V end was cut by 7 bases, the J end by 1 base, with 14 bases between. Germline V gene data show CDR1 as MNHEY and CDR2 as SVGAGI. CDR3 in DNA: TGTGCCAGCAAAAGGAAGGGGCGGTCCTACAATGAGCAGTTCTTC. Encoded protein: CASKRKGRSYNEQFF.

This rearrangement joins TRBV7-2 to TRBJ2-5; TRBD1 matches 11 bases. Trimming took 4 bases from V and 2 from J; bases not matched to a gene: 3. Germline values: CDR1 SGHTA, CDR2 FQGNSA. There are 15 residues in the CDR3. CDR3 protein: CASSSRDRGQETQYF. In nucleotides, the CDR3 is TGTGCCAGCAGCTCCCGGGACAGGGGGCAAGAGACCCAGTACTTC.

This clone was seen just once. The chain links TRBV6-4 to TRBJ2-3; 7 nucleotides line up with TRBD2. This CDR3 region has 12 residues. Germline values: CDR1 MRHNA, CDR2 SNTAGT. J lost 9 bases, V lost 3 bases, and 3 bases had no gene match. The CDR3 loop reads CASSEGGGTQYF. The CDR3 DNA follows: TGTGCCAGCAGTGAGGGGGGAGGGACGCAGTATTTT.

V usage is TRBV19 and J usage is TRBJ1-5; D is undetermined. This CDR3 region has 12 residues. CDR1 LNHDA and CDR2 SQIVND come from the germline V gene (reference sequence). Deletions cut 7 bases from V and 0 bases from J, with 4 bases between. For the CDR3, the DNA is TGTGCCAGTACCCATAGCAATCAGCCCCAGCATTTT. Translation: CASTHSNQPQHF.

A single count supports this clone. The V and J genes are TRBV6-6 and TRBJ1-5; 7 positions match TRBD1. The CDR3 contains 14 residues. The trim removed 5 bases at V and 4 bases at J, leaving 5 bases unmatched. Germline assignment: CDR1 MNHNY and CDR2 SVGAGI (reference sequence). The CDR3 nucleotides are TGTGCCAGCAGTGGGGACAGAACAAATCAGCCCCAGCATTTT. Translating it yields CASSGDRTNQPQHF.

This chain connects TRBV18 to TRBJ2-7; tentatively, D is TRBD1 (5 bases). Germline V CDR1 and CDR2: KGHSH, LQKENI. Trimming left V 2 bases short and J 5 bases short, with 19 bases between. The CDR3 is 16 residues long. Written as DNA, the CDR3 is TGTGCCAGCTCACCATCGCAACAGGCGAGTAGAAACGAGCAGTACTTC. It codes for CASSPSQQASRNEQYF.

This chain joins TRBV4-3 and TRBJ1-6; no reliable D call. Per the germline V gene, CDR1 is LGHNA and CDR2 is YSLEER. This CDR3 is 14 amino acids long. The V and J ends lost 1 base and 7 bases respectively, with 8 bases between them. In DNA form, the CDR3 reads TGCGCCAGCAGCCAAGGGGCAGACAATTCACCCCTCCACTTT. Residues: CASSQGADNSPLHF.

This clone came up a few times. V and J are TRBV4-1 and TRBJ2-2; no definite D call. V lost 1 base and J lost 6, with 9 bases in between. CDR1 and CDR2 from the germline V gene are MGHRA and YSYEKL. This CDR3 is 14 amino acids long. The CDR3 spells CASSQGLQPGELFF. The CDR3 DNA reads TGCGCCAGCAGCCAAGGATTACAACCCGGGGAGCTGTTTTTT.

This clone was detected once. The germline gene is not matched at one end of the junction; a read error may be the cause. The chain carries TRBV7-2 and TRBJ2-1; no clear D gene. The CDR3 is 15 residues long. Looked up from germline, CDR1 is SGHTA and CDR2 is FQGNSA. CDR3 sequence (DNA): TGTGGCAGCAGCCCCCTAGTAGGAGCTTGGAATGAGCAGTTCTTC. Residues: CGSSPLVGAWNEQFF.

The CDR3: CASRPTGEGTGYTF. The CDR3, as DNA: TGTGCCAGCAGACCGACAGGGGAAGGTACTGGCTACACCTTC. V and J are TRBV6-6 and TRBJ1-2; 8 bases map to TRBD1. Germline loops: CDR1 MNHNY, CDR2 SVGAGI (reference sequence). The CDR3 consists of 14 residues. After removal of 6 bases from V and 7 bases from J, the junction contained 10 bases not matched to a gene.

The chain couples TRBV11-1 to TRBJ1-1; perhaps TRBD1 as D (6 bases). The CDR3 has 15 residues. CDR1 SGHAT and CDR2 FQDESV come from the germline V gene (reference sequence). V dropped 7 bases and J dropped 4 bases, with 19 bases sitting between them. The CDR3 here is CASNVQGHSSTEAFF. Here the CDR3 DNA reads TGTGCCAGCAACGTTCAGGGACACTCTTCCACTGAAGCTTTCTTT.

The V gene is TRBV15, the J gene TRBJ2-7; 7 bases align to TRBD1. Germline V gene sequence: CDR1 LNHNV, CDR2 YYDKDF (reference sequence). V gave up 5 bases and J gave up 4 bases; unmatched junction bases: 5. This CDR3 comprises 13 residues. The CDR3: CATSSRGQYEQYF. CDR3 sequence (DNA): TGTGCCACCAGCTCCCGGGGACAGTACGAGCAGTACTTC.

The chain links TRBV28 to TRBJ2-7, with D possibly being TRBD2 (5 bases). The germline CDR1 and CDR2 sequences are MDHEN and SYDVKM. The CDR3 is 14 amino acids. The ends were cut back, 6 bases at V and 2 bases at J, with 14 bases in the middle. The CDR3 DNA sequence: TGTGCCAGCAGCCTGAACGGACTGACCTACGAGCAGTACTTC. This gives the protein CASSLNGLTYEQYF.

The V call is TRBV12-5, the J call TRBJ2-5; D not certain. The J call may be faulty, since TRBJ2-7 better matches the DNA end. Germline-derived CDR1 and CDR2 are LGHNT and FRNRAP. CDR3 length: 14 amino acids. The chain's CDR3 is CASGDNPLLREQYF. Written as DNA, the CDR3 is TGTGCTAGTGGTGATAACCCCCTCCTTCGCGAGCAGTACTTC.

This clone was counted once. The chain links TRBV5-4 to TRBJ2-1; D gene uncertain. This CDR3 has 13 residues. The V gene's germline CDR1 is SGHNT and CDR2 YYREEE (reference sequence). V was shortened by 4 bases and J by 5 bases, with 10 bases between the two germline ends. The CDR3 protein is CASSLPLDNEQFF. The CDR3 region has the DNA TGTGCCAGCAGCCTCCCACTCGACAATGAGCAGTTCTTC.

This clone was counted once. V and J are TRBV19 and TRBJ2-1; D ambiguous. Trimming left V 7 bases short and J 0 bases short, with 10 bases between. The CDR3 extends over 14 amino acids. Germline V gene lookup returns CDR1 LNHDA and CDR2 SQIVND (reference sequence). CDR3 nucleotide sequence: TGTGCCAGTACCCCACCGAGCTCCTACAATGAGCAGTTCTTC. It codes for CASTPPSSYNEQFF.

This chain connects TRBV18 to TRBJ1-1; D ambiguous. V lost 2 bases, J lost 1 base, and 8 bases lay in between. The CDR3 sequence is 14 residues long. Per germline, CDR1 KGHSH and CDR2 LQKENI. The CDR3 loop is CASSPGLRNTEAFF. CDR3 nucleotides: TGTGCCAGCTCACCAGGACTGAGGAACACTGAAGCTTTCTTT.